This T cell receptor beta chain was identified in a study of T cells in Graves' hyperthyroidism and ophthalmopathy. Study results and caveats: The authors' 13 V-J model separated ophthalmopathy from stable hyperthyroidism.

This CDR3 contains 14 residues. With 6 bases clipped from V and 11 bases from J, the junction kept 14 bases outside the gene matches. This clonotype appeared a few times. Its antigen is still unknown. Amplified regions were TCR beta CDR3 sequences from RNA transcripts. First-round RT-PCR of the TCR CDR3 relied on the HTBI primer set. TCRdb ran MiXCR on the multiplex PCR reads and lists one entry per CDR3 protein. The sample carries hundreds of thousands of distinct CDR3 sequences, 20% to 30% recorded once. Patients counted as stable if ophthalmopathy did not develop within 18 months. Sequences were obtained from blood. The rearrangement joins TRBV12-3 or TRBV12-4 to TRBJ2-5; 8 nucleotides agree with TRBD1. The TCR comes from a man between 50 and 59 years old with Graves' hyperthyroidism. The CDR3 region is CASSLGGTGVGQYF. The DNA of the CDR3 is TGTGCCAGCAGCCTAGGAGGGACAGGCGTGGGTCAGTACTTC.